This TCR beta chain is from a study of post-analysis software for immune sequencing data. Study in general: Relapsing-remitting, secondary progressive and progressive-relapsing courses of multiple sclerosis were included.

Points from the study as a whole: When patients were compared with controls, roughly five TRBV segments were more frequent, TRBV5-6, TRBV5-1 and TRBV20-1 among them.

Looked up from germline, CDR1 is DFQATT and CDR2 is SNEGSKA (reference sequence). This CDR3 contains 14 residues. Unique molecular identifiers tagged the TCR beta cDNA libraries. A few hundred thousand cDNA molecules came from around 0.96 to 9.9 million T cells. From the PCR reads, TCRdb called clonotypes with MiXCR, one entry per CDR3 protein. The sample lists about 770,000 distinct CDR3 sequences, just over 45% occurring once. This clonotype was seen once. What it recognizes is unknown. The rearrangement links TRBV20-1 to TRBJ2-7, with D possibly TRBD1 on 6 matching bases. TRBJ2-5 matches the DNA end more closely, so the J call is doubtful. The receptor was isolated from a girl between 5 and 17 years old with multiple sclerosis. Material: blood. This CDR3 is CSAKRTVLQETQYF. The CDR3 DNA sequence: TGCAGTGCTAAGCGGACAGTACTCCAAGAGACCCAGTACTTC.